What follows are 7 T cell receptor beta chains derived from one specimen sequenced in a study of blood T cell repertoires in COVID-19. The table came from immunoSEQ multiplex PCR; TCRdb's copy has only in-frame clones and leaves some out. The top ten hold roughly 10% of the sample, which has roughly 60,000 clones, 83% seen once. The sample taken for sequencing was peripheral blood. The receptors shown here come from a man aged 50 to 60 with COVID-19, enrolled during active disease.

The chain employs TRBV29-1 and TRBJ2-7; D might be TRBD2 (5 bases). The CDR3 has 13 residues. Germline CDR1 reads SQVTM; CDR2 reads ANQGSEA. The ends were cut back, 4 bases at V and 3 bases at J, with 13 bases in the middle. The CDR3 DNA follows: TGCAGCGTTGTGTTCCCCCGGGGCTACGAGCAGTACTTC. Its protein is CSVVFPRGYEQYF.

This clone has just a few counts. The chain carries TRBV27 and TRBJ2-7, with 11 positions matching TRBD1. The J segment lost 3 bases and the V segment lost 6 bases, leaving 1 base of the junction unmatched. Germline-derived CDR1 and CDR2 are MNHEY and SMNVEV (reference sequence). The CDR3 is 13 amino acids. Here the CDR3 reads CASRGQGDYEQYF. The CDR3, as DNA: TGTGCCAGCAGGGGACAGGGGGACTACGAGCAGTACTTC.

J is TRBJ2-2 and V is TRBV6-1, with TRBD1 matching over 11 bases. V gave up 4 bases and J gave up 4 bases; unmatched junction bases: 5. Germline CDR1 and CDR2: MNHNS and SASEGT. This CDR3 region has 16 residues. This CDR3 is CASSAGQGGATGELFF. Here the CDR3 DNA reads TGTGCCAGCAGTGCGGGACAGGGGGGCGCCACCGGGGAGCTGTTTTTT.

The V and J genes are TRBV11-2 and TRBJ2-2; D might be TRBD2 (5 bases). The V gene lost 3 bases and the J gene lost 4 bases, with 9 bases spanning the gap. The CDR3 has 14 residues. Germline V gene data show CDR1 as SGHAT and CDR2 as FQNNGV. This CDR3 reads CASSLASSTGELFF. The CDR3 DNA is TGTGCCAGCAGCTTGGCTAGCAGCACCGGGGAGCTGTTTTTT.

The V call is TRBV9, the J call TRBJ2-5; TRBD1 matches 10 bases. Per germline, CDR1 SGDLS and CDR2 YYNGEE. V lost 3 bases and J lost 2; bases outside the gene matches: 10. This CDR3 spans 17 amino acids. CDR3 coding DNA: TGTGCCAGCAGCGCCCCTGCGGCGGACAGGGGGCAAGAGACCCAGTACTTC. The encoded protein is CASSAPAADRGQETQYF.

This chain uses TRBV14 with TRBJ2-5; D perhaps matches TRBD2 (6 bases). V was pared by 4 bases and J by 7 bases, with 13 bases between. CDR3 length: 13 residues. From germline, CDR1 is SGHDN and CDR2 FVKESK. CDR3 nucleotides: TGTGCCAGCAGCCGGGACTTGGGAGGGACCCAGTACTTC. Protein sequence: CASSRDLGGTQYF.

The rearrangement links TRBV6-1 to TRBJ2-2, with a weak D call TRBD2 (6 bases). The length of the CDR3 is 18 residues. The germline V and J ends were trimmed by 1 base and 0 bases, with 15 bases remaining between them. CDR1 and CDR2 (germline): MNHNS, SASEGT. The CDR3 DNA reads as TGTGCCAGCAGTGAAGGACTAGGTACGGGTACGAACACCGGGGAGCTGTTTTTT. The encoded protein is CASSEGLGTGTNTGELFF.